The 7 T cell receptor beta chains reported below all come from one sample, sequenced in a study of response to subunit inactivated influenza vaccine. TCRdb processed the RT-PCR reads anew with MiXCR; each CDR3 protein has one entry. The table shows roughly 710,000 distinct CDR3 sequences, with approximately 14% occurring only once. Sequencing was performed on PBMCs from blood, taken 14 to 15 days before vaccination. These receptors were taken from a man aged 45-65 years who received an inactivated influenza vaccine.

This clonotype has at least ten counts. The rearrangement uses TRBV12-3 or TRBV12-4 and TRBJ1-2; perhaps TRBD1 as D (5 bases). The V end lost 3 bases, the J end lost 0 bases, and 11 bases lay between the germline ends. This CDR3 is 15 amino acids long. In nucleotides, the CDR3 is TGTGCCAGCAGTTTTAGGGGCAGAACTAACTATGGCTACACCTTC. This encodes CASSFRGRTNYGYTF.

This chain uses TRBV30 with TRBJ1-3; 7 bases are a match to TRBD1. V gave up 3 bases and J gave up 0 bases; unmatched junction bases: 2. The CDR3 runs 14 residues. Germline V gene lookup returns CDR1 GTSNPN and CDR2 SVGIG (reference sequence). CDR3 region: CAWSRDSSGNTIYF. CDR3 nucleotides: TGTGCCTGGAGCAGGGACAGCTCTGGAAACACCATATATTTT.

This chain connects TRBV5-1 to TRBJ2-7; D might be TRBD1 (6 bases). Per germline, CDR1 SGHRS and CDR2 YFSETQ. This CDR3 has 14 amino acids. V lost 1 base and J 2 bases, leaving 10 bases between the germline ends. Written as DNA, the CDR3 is TGCGCCAGCAGCTTGACACAGGGTCCCTACGAGCAGTACTTC. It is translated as CASSLTQGPYEQYF.

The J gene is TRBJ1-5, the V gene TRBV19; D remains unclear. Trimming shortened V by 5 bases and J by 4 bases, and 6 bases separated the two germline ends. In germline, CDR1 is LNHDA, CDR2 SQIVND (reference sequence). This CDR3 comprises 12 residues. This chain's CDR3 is CASSAWNQPQHF. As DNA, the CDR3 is TGTGCCAGTAGTGCCTGGAATCAGCCCCAGCATTTT.

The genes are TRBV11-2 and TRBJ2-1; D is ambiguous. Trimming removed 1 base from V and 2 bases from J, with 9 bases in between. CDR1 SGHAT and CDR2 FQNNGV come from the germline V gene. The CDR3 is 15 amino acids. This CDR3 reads CASSLGAETYNEQFF. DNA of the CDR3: TGTGCCAGCAGCTTAGGGGCAGAAACCTACAATGAGCAGTTCTTC.

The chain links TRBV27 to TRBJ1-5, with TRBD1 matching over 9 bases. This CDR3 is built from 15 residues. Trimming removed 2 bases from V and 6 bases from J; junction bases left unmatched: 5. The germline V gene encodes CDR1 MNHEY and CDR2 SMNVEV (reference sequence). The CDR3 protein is CASSLGQGTIQPQHF. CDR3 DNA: TGTGCCAGCAGTTTAGGACAGGGGACGATTCAGCCCCAGCATTTT.

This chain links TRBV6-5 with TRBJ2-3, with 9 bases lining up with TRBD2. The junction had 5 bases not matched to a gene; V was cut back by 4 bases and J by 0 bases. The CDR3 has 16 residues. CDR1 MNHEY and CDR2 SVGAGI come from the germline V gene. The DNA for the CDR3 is TGTGCCAGCAGTTCTCTAGCGGGGTCTAGCACAGATACGCAGTATTTT. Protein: CASSSLAGSSTDTQYF.